The clone carrying this T cell receptor beta chain was detected a few times. Its specificity is unknown. The germline CDR1 and CDR2 sequences are DFQATT and SNEGSKA (reference sequence). This CDR3 comprises 13 residues. Overnight CMV lysate stimulation of fresh PBMCs defined donor CMV status by CD4+ IFNgamma. Both TRBC1 and TRBC2 were covered by a beta constant-region primer of two equimolar oligonucleotides. TCRdb reprocessed the UMI-ligation and nested PCR reads via MiXCR and lists one record per CDR3 protein. This sample has around 40,000 distinct CDR3 sequences; 13% occur once, and the top ten carry more than 20%. The data are from a study of naive and memory T cell subsets. Study-level results: From naive to CM, EM and EMRA, diversity decreased and Gini increased.

The material sequenced was effector memory CD4+ T cells from blood. As for subset: effector memory, CD45RA- CD27-. The rearrangement joins TRBV20-1 to TRBJ2-2; 10 nucleotides agree with TRBD2. This clonotype was obtained from a human donor in good health. CDR3 bases: TGCGGGGGAAGAACTAGCGGGGCCGGGGAGCTGTTTTTT. Its protein is CGGRTSGAGELFF.